This entry lists 5 T cell receptor beta chains sequenced from one sample in a study of cytomegalovirus exposure and HLA in healthy donors. 13 Jbeta primers and 60 Vbeta primers were used for the PCR. Only in-frame clones appear in the TCRdb table, and some are missing; sequencing was by immunoSEQ multiplex PCR. The sample has about 93,000 clones; about 80% are singletons. Material for sequencing was PBMCs. Every receptor here comes from a man aged 25 to 40 in good health and CMV-seronegative.

The gene calls are TRBV9 and TRBJ1-3; 11 nucleotides line up with TRBD1. From germline, CDR1 is SGDLS and CDR2 YYNGEE. This CDR3 has 19 residues. Germline trimming cut 0 bases from V and 1 base from J; bases unmatched to any gene: 9. The CDR3 protein is CASSVGAGQGVYSGNTIYF. The CDR3 DNA reads TGTGCCAGCAGCGTAGGAGCGGGACAGGGGGTATATTCTGGAAACACCATATATTTT.

The J gene is TRBJ2-6, the V gene TRBV18, with D possibly being TRBD1 (6 bases). V was cut by 4 bases and J by 0 bases, with 13 bases left in between. This CDR3 has 17 residues. Germline loops: CDR1 KGHSH, CDR2 LQKENI. CDR3 nucleotide sequence: TGTGCCAGCTCACAAGGACAGCCCAGCTCTGGGGCCAACGTCCTGACTTTC. Residues: CASSQGQPSSGANVLTF.

The V gene is TRBV6-4, the J gene TRBJ2-3; tentatively, D is TRBD1 (5 bases). Trimming left V 3 bases short and J 3 bases short, with 13 bases between. The CDR3 has 15 residues. Germline V gene data show CDR1 as MRHNA and CDR2 as SNTAGT. The CDR3: CASSEGQGPTDTQYF. In DNA form, the CDR3 reads TGTGCCAGCAGTGAGGGCCAGGGCCCAACAGATACGCAGTATTTT.

This CDR3 reads CASSAGTGGLSFF. The CDR3 DNA follows: TGCGCCAGCAGCGCCGGGACAGGGGGTTTATCTTTCTTT. V gene TRBV5-1 combines with J gene TRBJ1-1, with 11 bases matching TRBD1. The junction had 8 bases not matched to a gene; V was cut back by 4 bases and J by 12 bases. Germline V CDR1 and CDR2: SGHRS, YFSETQ. This CDR3 has 13 residues.

The chain combines TRBV7-8 with TRBJ2-3; a possible D gene is TRBD2 (5 bases). CDR1 and CDR2 from the germline V gene are SGHVS and FQNEAQ. V was trimmed by 4 bases and J by 10 bases, leaving 15 bases between them. The CDR3 consists of 13 residues. For the CDR3, the DNA is TGTGCCAGCAGCTCCCTTCCTAGCACTGCGCAGTATTTT. It codes for CASSSLPSTAQYF.